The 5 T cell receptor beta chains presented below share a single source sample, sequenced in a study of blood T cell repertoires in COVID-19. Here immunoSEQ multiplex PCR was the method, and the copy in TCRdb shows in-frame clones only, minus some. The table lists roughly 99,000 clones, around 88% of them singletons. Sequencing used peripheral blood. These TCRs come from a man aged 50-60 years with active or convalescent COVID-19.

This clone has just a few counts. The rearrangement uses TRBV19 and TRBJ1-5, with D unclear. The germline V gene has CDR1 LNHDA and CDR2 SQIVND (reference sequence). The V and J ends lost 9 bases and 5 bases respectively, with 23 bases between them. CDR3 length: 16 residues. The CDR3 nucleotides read TGTGCCAGGGGTACTTGGCCGGGGTCATCCGATCAGCCCCAGCATTTT. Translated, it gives CARGTWPGSSDQPQHF.

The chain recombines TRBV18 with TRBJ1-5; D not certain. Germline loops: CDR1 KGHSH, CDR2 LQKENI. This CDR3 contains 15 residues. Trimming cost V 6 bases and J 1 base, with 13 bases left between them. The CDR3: CASSLSAGSNQPQHF. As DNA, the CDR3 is TGTGCCAGCTCCCTCTCGGCAGGCAGCAATCAGCCCCAGCATTTT.

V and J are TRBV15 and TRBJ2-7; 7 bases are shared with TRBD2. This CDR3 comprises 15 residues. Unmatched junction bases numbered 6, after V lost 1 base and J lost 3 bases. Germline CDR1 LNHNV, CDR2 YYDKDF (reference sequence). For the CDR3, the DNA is TGTGCCACCAGCAGAGGGGCGGGGGTCGGCTACGAGCAGTACTTC. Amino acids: CATSRGAGVGYEQYF.

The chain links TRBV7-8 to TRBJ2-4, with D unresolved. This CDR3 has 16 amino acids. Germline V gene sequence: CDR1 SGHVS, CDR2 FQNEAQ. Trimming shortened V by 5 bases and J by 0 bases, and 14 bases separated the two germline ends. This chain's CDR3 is CASSQTDTIAKNIQYF. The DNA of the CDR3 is TGTGCCAGCAGCCAAACCGACACAATAGCCAAAAACATTCAGTACTTC.

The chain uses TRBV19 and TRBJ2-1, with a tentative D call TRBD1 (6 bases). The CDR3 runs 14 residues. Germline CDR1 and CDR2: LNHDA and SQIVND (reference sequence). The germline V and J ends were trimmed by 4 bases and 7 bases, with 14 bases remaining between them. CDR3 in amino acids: CASSNQGWGNEQFF. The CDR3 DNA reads TGTGCCAGTAGTAACCAGGGGTGGGGGAATGAGCAGTTCTTC.